This T cell receptor beta chain was recovered during a study of OX40 agonist ivuxolimab in advanced cancers. Study summary: The diagnoses of dose-escalation patients were hepatocellular carcinoma, melanoma, renal cell or head and neck cancer.

V lost 6 bases and J lost 5, with 17 bases in between. CDR1 and CDR2 from the germline V gene are SNHLY and FYNNEI. There are 14 residues in the CDR3. The protocol was immunoSEQ multiplex PCR, while the TCRdb copy is restricted to in-frame clones and leaves out a portion. The sample comprises approximately 54,000 clones, 85% to 95% of which are singletons, and over 7.5% rests with the top ten. Sequences were derived from CD4+ or CD8+ T cells sorted from blood, sampled in a trial of the OX40 agonist ivuxolimab. The origin of this receptor is an adult with an advanced solid tumor such as melanoma, head and neck, liver or kidney cancer. The V and J genes are TRBV2 and TRBJ2-7; D assignment may be TRBD1 or TRBD2 (5 bases each). CDR3 protein: CASSYSGTSDEQYF. CDR3 bases: TGTGCCAGCAGCTATTCTGGGACGTCTGACGAGCAGTACTTC. Full variable domain (missing parts from reference TRBV2 and TRBJ2-7): EPEVTQTPSHQVTQMGQEVILRCVPISNHLYFYWYRQILGQKVEFLVSFYNNEISEKSEIFDDQFSVERPDGSNFTLKIRSTKLEDSAMYFCASSYSGTSDEQYFGPGTRLTVT.